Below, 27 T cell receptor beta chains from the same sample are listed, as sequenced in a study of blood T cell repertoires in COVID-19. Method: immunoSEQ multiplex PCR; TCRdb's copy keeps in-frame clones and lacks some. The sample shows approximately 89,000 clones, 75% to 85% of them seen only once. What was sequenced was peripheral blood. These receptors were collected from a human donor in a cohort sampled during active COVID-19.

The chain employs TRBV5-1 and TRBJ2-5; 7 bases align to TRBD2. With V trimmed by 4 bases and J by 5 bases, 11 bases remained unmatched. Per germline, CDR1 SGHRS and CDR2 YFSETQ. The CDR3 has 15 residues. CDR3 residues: CASSPGAERGETQYF. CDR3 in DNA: TGCGCCAGCAGCCCCGGGGCCGAGCGGGGTGAGACCCAGTACTTC. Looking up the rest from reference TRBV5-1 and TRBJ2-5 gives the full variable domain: KAGVTQTPRYLIKTRGQQVTLSCSPISGHRSVSWYQQTPGQGLQFLFEYFSETQRNKGNFPGRFSGRQFSNSRSEMNVSTLELGDSALYLCASSPGAERGETQYFGPGTRLLVL.

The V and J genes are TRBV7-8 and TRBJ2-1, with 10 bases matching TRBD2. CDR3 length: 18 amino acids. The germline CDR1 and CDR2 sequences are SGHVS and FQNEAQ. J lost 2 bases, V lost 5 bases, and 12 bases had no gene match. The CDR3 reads CASSQRGGDTDTYNEQFF. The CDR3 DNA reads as TGTGCCAGCAGCCAGCGGGGGGGGGACACGGACACCTACAATGAGCAGTTCTTC.

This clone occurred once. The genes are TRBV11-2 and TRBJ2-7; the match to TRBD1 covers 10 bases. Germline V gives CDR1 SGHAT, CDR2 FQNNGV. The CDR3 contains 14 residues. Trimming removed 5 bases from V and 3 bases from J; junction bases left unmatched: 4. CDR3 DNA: TGTGCCAGCAGCCCGGGACAGGGGATCTACGAGCAGTACTTC. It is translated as CASSPGQGIYEQYF.

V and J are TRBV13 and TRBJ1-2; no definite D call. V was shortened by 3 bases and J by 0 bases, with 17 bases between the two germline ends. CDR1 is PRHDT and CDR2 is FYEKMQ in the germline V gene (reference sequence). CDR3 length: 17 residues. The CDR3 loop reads CASSFRGRAPSNYGYTF. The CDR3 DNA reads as TGTGCCAGCAGCTTCCGTGGGCGGGCGCCTTCTAACTATGGCTACACCTTC.

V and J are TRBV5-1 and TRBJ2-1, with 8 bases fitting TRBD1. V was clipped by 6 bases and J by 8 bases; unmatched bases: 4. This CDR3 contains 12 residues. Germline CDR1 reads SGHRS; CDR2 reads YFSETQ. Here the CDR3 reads CASKDRGHEQFF. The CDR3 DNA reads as TGCGCCAGCAAAGACAGGGGTCATGAGCAGTTCTTC.

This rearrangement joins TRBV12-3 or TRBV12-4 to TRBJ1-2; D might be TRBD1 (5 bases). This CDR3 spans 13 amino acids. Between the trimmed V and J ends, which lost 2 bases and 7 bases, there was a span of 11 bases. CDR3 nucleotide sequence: TGTGCCAGCAGTTTAATTCAGGGTTTTGGCTACACCTTC. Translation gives CASSLIQGFGYTF.

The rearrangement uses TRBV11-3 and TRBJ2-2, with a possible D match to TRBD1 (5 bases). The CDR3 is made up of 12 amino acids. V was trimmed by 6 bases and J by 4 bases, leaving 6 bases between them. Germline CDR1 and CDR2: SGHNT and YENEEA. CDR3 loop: CASSRGTGELFF. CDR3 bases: TGTGCCAGCAGTAGGGGCACCGGGGAGCTGTTTTTT.

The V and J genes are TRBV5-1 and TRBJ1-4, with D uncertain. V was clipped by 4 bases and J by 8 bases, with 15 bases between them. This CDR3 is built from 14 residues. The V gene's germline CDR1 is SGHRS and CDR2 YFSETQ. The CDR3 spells CASSPHEGGEKLFF. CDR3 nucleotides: TGCGCCAGCAGCCCCCATGAGGGTGGGGAAAAACTGTTTTTT.

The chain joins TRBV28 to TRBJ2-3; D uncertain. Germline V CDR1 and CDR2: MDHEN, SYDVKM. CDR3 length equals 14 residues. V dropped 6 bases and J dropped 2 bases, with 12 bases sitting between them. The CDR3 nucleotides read TGTGCCAGCAGGTTGAGGCTACACACAGATACGCAGTATTTT. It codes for CASRLRLHTDTQYF.

The CDR3 DNA reads TGCGCCAGCAGCCAAGACGGCAGGGTATACTCACCCCTCCACTTT. Encoded protein: CASSQDGRVYSPLHF. The V call is TRBV4-1, the J call TRBJ1-6; a possible D gene is TRBD1 (5 bases). V lost 0 bases, J lost 10 bases, and 13 bases lay in between. The CDR3 length is 15 residues. Germline V lookup: CDR1 MGHRA, CDR2 YSYEKL.

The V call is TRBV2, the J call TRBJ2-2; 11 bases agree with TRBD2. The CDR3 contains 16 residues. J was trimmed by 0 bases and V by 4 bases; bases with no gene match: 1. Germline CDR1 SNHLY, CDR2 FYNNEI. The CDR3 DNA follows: TGTGCCAGCAGTGTGACTAGCGGGGCGAACACCGGGGAGCTGTTTTTT. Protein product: CASSVTSGANTGELFF.

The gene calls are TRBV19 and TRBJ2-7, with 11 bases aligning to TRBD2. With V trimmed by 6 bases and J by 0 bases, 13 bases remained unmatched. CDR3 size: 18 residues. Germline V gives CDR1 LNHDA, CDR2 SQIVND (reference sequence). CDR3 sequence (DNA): TGTGCCAGTAGCCCGCGAATTACTAGCGGGGGTTTCTCCTACGAGCAGTACTTC. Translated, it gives CASSPRITSGGFSYEQYF.

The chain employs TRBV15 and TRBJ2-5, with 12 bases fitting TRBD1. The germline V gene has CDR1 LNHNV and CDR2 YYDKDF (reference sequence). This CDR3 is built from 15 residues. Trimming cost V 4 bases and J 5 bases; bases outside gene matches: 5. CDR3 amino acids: CATSIGTGGAETQYF. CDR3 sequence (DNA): TGTGCCACCAGCATCGGGACAGGGGGCGCGGAGACCCAGTACTTC.

The CDR3, as DNA: TGTGCCAGCACCCCGGGCGTGGGAGGGGAGGGAAACACCATATATTTT. This translates into CASTPGVGGEGNTIYF. The chain combines TRBV9 with TRBJ1-3; possibly TRBD1 for D (5 bases). Germline assignment: CDR1 SGDLS and CDR2 YYNGEE. This CDR3 has 16 residues. V dropped 6 bases and J dropped 4 bases, with 20 bases sitting between them.

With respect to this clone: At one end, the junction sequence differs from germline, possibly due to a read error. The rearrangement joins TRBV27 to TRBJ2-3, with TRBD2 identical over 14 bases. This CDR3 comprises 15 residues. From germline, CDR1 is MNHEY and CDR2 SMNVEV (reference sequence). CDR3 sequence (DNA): TGTGCTAGCAGTTCGGGACTAGCGGGGGTAGATACGCAGTATTTT. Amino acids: CASSSGLAGVDTQYF.

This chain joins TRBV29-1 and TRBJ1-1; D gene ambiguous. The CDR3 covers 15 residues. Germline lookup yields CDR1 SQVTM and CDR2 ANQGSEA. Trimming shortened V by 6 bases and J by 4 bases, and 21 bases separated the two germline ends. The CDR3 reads CSVKPRASGFTEAFF. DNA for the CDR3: TGCAGCGTGAAACCAAGAGCTTCGGGGTTCACTGAAGCTTTCTTT. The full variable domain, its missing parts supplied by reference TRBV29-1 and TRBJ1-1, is SAVISQKPSRDICQRGTSLTIQCQVDSQVTMMFWYRQQPGQSLTLIATANQGSEATYESGFVIDKFPISRPNLTFSTLTVSNMSPEDSSIYLCSVKPRASGFTEAFFGQGTRLTVV.

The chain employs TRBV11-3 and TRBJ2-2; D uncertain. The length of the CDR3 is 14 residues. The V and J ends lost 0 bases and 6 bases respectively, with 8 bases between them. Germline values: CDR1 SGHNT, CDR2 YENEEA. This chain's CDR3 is CASSLDYAAGELFF. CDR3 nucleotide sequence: TGTGCCAGCAGCTTAGATTACGCGGCCGGGGAGCTGTTTTTT. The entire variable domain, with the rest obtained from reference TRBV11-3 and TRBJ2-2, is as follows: EAGVVQSPRYKIIEKKQPVAFWCNPISGHNTLYWYLQNLGQGPELLIRYENEEAVDDSQLPKDRFSAERLKGVDSTLKIQPAELGDSAVYLCASSLDYAAGELFFGEGSRLTVL.

The CDR3 region has the DNA TGTGCCAGCCAGGACAGGGCTAGCAATCAGCCCCAGCATTTT. It encodes CASQDRASNQPQHF. The chain uses TRBV6-5 and TRBJ1-5, with TRBD1 matching over 8 bases. Germline assignment: CDR1 MNHEY and CDR2 SVGAGI. This CDR3 is built from 14 residues. Losses at the gene ends were 8 bases for V and 0 bases for J; bases not matched to a gene: 3.

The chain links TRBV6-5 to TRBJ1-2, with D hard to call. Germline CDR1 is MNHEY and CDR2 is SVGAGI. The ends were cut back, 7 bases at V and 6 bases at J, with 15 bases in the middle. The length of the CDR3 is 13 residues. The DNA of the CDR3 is TGTGCCAGCAATTTACGGGGAGATGATGGCTACACCTTC. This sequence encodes CASNLRGDDGYTF.

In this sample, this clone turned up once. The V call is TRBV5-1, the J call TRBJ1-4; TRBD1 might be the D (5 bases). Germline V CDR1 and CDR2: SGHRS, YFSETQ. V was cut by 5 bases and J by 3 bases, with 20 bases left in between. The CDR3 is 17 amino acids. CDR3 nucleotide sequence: TGCGCCAGCAGAAGCGGGCTTCAGGGCCCGTCTAATGAAAAACTGTTTTTT. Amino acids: CASRSGLQGPSNEKLFF.

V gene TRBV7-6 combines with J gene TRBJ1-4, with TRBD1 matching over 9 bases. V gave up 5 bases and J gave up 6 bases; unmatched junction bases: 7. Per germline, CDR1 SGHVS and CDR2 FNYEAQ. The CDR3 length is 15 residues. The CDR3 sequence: CASSAVRDRDEKLFF. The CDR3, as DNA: TGTGCCAGCAGCGCGGTCCGGGACAGGGATGAAAAACTGTTTTTT.

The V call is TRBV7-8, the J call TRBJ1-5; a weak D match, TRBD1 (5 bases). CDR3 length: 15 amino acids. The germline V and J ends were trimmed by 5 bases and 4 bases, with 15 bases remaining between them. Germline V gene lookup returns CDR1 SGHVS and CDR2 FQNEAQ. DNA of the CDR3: TGTGCCAGCAGCCCACAGGCCTCGCGGAATCAGCCCCAGCATTTT. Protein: CASSPQASRNQPQHF.

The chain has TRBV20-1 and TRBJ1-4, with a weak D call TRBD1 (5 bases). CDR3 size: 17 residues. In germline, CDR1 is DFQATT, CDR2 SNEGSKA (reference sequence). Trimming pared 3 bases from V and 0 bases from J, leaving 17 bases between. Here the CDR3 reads CSASGVGYRPTNEKLFF. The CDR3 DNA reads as TGCAGTGCTAGTGGGGTGGGGTACAGGCCAACTAATGAAAAACTGTTTTTT.

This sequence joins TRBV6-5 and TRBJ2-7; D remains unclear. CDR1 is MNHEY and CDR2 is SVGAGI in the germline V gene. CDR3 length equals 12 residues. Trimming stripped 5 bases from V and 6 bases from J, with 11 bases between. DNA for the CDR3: TGTGCCAGCAGTCGGTGGGCCGGCGAGCAGTACTTC. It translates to CASSRWAGEQYF.

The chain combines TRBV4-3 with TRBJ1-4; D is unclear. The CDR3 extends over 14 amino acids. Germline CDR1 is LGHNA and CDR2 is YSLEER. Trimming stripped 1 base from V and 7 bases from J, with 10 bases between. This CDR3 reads CASSQGTAGEKLFF. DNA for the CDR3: TGCGCCAGCAGCCAAGGGACGGCGGGTGAAAAACTGTTTTTT.

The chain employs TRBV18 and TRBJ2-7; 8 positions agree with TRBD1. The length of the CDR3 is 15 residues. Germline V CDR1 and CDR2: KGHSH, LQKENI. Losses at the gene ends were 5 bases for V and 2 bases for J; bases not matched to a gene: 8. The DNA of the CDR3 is TGTGCCAGCTCAACAAGACAGGGGAAGACCTACGAGCAGTACTTC. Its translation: CASSTRQGKTYEQYF.

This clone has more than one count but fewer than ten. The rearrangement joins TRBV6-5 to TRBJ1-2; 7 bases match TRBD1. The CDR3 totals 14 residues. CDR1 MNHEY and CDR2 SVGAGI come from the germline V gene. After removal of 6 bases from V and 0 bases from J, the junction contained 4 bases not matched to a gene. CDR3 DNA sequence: TGTGCCAGCAGGCCAGGACAGGCTAACTATGGCTACACCTTC. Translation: CASRPGQANYGYTF.